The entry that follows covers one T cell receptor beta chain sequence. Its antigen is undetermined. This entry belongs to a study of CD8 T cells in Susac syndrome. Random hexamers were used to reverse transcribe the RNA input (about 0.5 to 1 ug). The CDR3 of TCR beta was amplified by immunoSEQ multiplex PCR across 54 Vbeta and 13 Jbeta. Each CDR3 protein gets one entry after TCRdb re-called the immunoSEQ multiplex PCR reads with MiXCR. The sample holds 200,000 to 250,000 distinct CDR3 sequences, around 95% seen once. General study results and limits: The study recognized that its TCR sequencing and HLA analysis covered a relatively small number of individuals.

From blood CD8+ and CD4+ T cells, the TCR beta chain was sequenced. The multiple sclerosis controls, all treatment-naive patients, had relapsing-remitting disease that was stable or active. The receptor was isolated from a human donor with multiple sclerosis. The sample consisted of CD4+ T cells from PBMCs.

CDR3 coding DNA: TGTGCCTGGAGTGTAAAAGGGGCGGGAGCCTACAATGAGCAGTTCTTC. Translating gives CAWSVKGAGAYNEQFF. V is TRBV30 and J is TRBJ2-1, with TRBD2 matching 7 bases. V shed 0 bases and J 2 bases; nucleotides not matched to a gene: 7. CDR3 length: 16 amino acids. Germline-derived CDR1 and CDR2 are GTSNPN and SVGIG (reference sequence).